The clone carrying this T cell receptor (beta chain) has just a few counts. This CDR3 is built from 15 residues. J was trimmed by 3 bases and V by 3 bases; bases with no gene match: 4. Germline V CDR1 and CDR2: SEHNR, FQNEAQ (reference sequence). These data originate in a study of blood T cell repertoires in COVID-19. The protocol was immunoSEQ multiplex PCR, while the TCRdb copy is restricted to in-frame clones and leaves out a portion. The profile covers about 230,000 clones, with roughly 84% appearing a single time and 1.4% taken by the ten largest. The TCR was taken from a woman between 40 and 55 years old who had recovered from COVID-19. The chain is built from TRBV7-9 and TRBJ2-1, with 8 bases matching TRBD1. The sample consisted of peripheral blood. The CDR3 sequence: CASSFRDRFYNEQFF. For the CDR3, the DNA is TGTGCCAGCAGCTTCCGGGACAGGTTCTACAATGAGCAGTTCTTC.